This entry features one T cell receptor (beta chain) sequence. This clonotype was seen a handful of times. The specificity of this receptor is unknown. Base quality data are lacking; no much larger clone is found one base away. This sample was included in a study of glioma-infiltrating T cells (dated by TCRdb to about 2016). Concerning the study at large: Sequencing of TCR alpha- and beta-chain repertoires was performed on glioma tissue, on non-neoplastic brain tissue, and on matched peripheral blood mononuclear cells. Each tissue-infiltrating repertoire was compared with the same patient's peripheral blood repertoire to measure divergence between tissue and blood T-cell populations. The paired cohort comprised three low-grade glioma patients, 8 or 9 primary glioblastoma patients and three non-glioma patients contributing non-neoplastic brain tissue. The investigation overall reported the following: Group comparisons were based on small numbers of patients: three non-neoplastic, three low-grade glioma and several glioblastoma patients. Very few CDR3 sequences were shared between tissue and blood, attributed to high CDR3 diversity and limited sampling. In non-neoplastic patients, VJ-independent divergence between tissue and blood fell below expectation, whereas in all gliomas, and especially in low-grade gliomas, the divergence rose above expectation.

The iRepertoire nested amplicon-rescue multiplex PCR (arm-PCR) platform was used to amplify TCR alpha and beta CDR3 regions from RNA. One-step reverse transcription and amplification used about 90-450 ng of tissue mRNA or PBMC total RNA as input. Following bead purification, Illumina adapters were added through a secondary multiplex PCR, and the libraries were then gel-purified between 200 and 400 bp. Demultiplexing relied on internal 6-nucleotide barcodes carried by the libraries. Libraries were sequenced on an Illumina MiSeq with 2x220 or 2x250 nucleotide paired-end reads. Per the original workflow: Paired reads were merged using FLASH 1.2.11 and aligned with BWA-MEM to the GRCh37 human genome, and TRA and TRB reads were then extracted. For V and J assignment, an IMGT-derived reference of cassette sequences and CDR3 motifs that included pseudogenes was used. Three-frame translation of reads was performed, and productive CDR3s were defined as those with a C...FGXG motif and no stop codons. Unique combinations of V-J cassette pair and CDR3 amino acid sequence were defined as clonotypes. Hamming distance filtering was applied to reads, with thresholds set by the sequence error rate of each sample in mapped regions. TCRdb reprocessing: public reads trimmed at Q25 with fastp, clones called with MiXCR, in-frame beta chains kept. Every distinct CDR3 protein forms one entry, paired with its most common genes and DNA. These V and J calls originate from TCRdb's pipeline instead of the authors' own analysis. Counted in this sample were around 130,000 distinct CDR3 sequences; roughly a quarter of them appeared once. The ten largest clones add up to roughly a quarter of the sample.

The germline ends are 9 bases apart after V is trimmed by 7 bases and J by 2 bases. Reading the germline V gene gives CDR1 SQVTM and CDR2 ANQGSEA. Inclusive of the bounding cysteine and valine, the CDR3 is 11 residues long. The DNA shown is the 33-base CDR3, in frame from base 1. Source material: glioma tissue, nonneoplastic brain tissue, or PBMCs (not recorded which). Here the chain combines TRBV29-1 and TRBJ2-7, with no D gene named confidently. The receptor's source is a human donor with low-grade glioma or glioblastoma, undergoing nonglioma brain surgery, or in good health (not recorded which). CDR3 region: CSALRPYEQYV. The DNA sequence follows: TGCAGCGCCCTTAGGCCCTACGAGCAGTACGTC.